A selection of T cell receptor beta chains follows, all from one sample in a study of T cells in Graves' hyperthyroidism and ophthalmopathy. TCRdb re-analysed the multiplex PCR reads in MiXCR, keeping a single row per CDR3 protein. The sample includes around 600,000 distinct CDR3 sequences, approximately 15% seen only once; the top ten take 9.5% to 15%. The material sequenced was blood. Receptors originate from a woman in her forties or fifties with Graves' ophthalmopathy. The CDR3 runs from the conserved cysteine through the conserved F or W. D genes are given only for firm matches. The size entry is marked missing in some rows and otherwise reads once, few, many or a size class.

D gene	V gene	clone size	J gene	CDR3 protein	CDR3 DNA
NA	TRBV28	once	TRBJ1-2	CASIDTFGYGYTF	TGTGCCAGCATCGACACCTTCGGCTATGGCTACACCTTC
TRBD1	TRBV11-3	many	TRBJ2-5	CASSSRDRVDGETQYF	TGTGCCAGCAGCTCCAGAGACAGGGTAGATGGAGAGACCCAGTACTTC
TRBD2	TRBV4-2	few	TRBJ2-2	CASSQLGLAGEGGELFF	TGTGCCAGCAGCCAACTGGGACTAGCGGGAGAGGGCGGGGAGCTGTTTTTT
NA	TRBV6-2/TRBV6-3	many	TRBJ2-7	CASTPPEDRREQYF	TGTGCCAGCACCCCCCCGGAAGACAGGCGAGAGCAGTACTTC
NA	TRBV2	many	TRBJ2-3	CASRLLSSGDRSQYF	TGTGCCAGCAGACTGCTCTCCAGCGGTGATCGATCGCAGTATTTT
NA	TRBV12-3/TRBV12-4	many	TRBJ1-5	CASSAAGVQPQHF	TGTGCCAGCAGTGCCGCGGGGGTTCAGCCCCAGCATTTT
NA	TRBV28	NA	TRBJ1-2	CASSSFAYGYTF	TGTGCCAGCAGTTCGTTTGCATATGGCTACACCTTC
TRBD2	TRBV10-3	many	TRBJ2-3	CAISDGAGVGADTQYF	TGTGCCATCAGTGACGGAGCGGGAGTAGGAGCAGATACGCAGTATTTT
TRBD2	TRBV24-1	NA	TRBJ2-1	CATSDPKPGSGSSYNEQFF	TGTGCCACCAGTGATCCAAAACCTGGTAGCGGGAGCTCCTACAATGAGCAGTTCTTC
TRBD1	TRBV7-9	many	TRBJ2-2	CASSFDRVTGELFF	TGTGCCAGCAGCTTTGACAGGGTTACCGGGGAGCTGTTTTTT
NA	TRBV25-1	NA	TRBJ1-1	CASSDRGRGMNTEAFF	TGTGCCAGCAGTGACCGAGGCCGAGGTATGAACACTGAAGCTTTCTTT
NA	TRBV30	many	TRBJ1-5	CAWSRGAPQPQHF	TGTGCCTGGAGTAGGGGGGCCCCTCAGCCCCAGCATTTT
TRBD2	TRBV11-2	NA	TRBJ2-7	CASSPGLAEGFEQYF	TGTGCCAGCAGCCCGGGACTAGCGGAGGGGTTTGAGCAGTACTTC
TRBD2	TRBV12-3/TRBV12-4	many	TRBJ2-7	CASSHPPGTNTYEQYF	TGTGCCAGCAGCCACCCTCCAGGGACTAATACCTACGAGCAGTACTTC